This T cell receptor (beta chain) originates from a study of T and B cells in COVID-19 patients. By proportion, this clonotype is medium-sized. Germline V lookup: CDR1 MNHEY, CDR2 SVGEGT. With 4 bases removed from V and 1 base from J, the gap between germline ends came to 13 bases. The CDR3 contains 16 residues. From blood, about 230-500 ng of genomic DNA served as TRB template. BIOMED2 TRB-A/B primer pools were used in multiplex TRB PCR. Each CDR3 protein is one row after TCRdb ran MiXCR on the multiplex PCR reads. The repertoire consists of under 1,000 distinct CDR3 sequences, with 20% to 25% occurring once and the leading ten covering about 63%.

The chain carries TRBV6-2 or TRBV6-3 and TRBJ2-2, with a possible D match to TRBD1 (5 bases). This TCR derives from a human donor with active COVID-19. The sequenced sample consisted of blood. CDR3 nucleotides: TGTGCCAGCAGTTTTCCCCTAGGACAGAACACCGGGGAGCTGTTTTTT. As protein: CASSFPLGQNTGELFF.